A selection of T cell receptor beta chains follows, all from one sample in a study of shared clonotypes between healthy human individuals. Sequenced by immunoSEQ multiplex PCR; TCRdb stores in-frame clones only, minus some. The sample contains about 580,000 clones, 95% to 98% of which appear only once. The sample comprised naive CD8+ T cells sorted from blood. The receptors derive from a man aged 30-40 years in good health. Both conserved end residues are part of each CDR3. The D gene is left open where the match is weak. Clone sizes are given selectively: once, few, many, or a class where the clone is expanded.

CDR3aa	CDR3nt	d_gene	abundance	v_gene	j_gene
CASSGNNEQFF	TGTGCCAGCAGCGGAAACAATGAGCAGTTCTTC	NA	NA	TRBV9	TRBJ2-1
CASSLDLGASSYNEQFF	TGTGCCAGCAGCTTAGATCTGGGCGCTAGCTCCTACAATGAGCAGTTCTTC	NA	NA	TRBV11-3	TRBJ2-1
CSVEDFATETYEQYF	TGCAGCGTTGAAGATTTTGCGACGGAGACCTACGAGCAGTACTTC	NA	NA	TRBV29-1	TRBJ2-7
CASVTREGGYNEQFF	TGTGCCAGCGTAACGCGGGAGGGGGGCTACAATGAGCAGTTCTTC	TRBD2	NA	TRBV28	TRBJ2-1
CASTDPGLAGGRYNEQFF	TGTGCCAGCACTGATCCGGGACTAGCGGGAGGTCGCTACAATGAGCAGTTCTTC	TRBD2	NA	TRBV6-1	TRBJ2-1
CASKPGGLYEQYF	TGTGCCAGCAAGCCAGGGGGCCTTTACGAGCAGTACTTC	TRBD1	NA	TRBV27	TRBJ2-7
CASSSQGSGNTIYF	TGTGCCAGCAGCTCTCAGGGCTCCGGAAACACCATATATTTT	NA	once	TRBV7-9	TRBJ1-3
CASSAGSDSNQPQHF	TGTGCCAGCAGCGCCGGGTCAGATAGCAATCAGCCCCAGCATTTT	NA	NA	TRBV9	TRBJ1-5
CASTSGDSYNEQFF	TGTGCCAGTACCTCAGGAGACTCCTACAATGAGCAGTTCTTC	NA	NA	TRBV2	TRBJ2-1
CASSLVSGRPREQFF	TGTGCCAGCAGTTTAGTTAGCGGGAGGCCGAGGGAGCAGTTCTTC	TRBD2	NA	TRBV27	TRBJ2-1
CASSPEGREHEKLFF	TGTGCCAGCAGTCCCGAGGGTCGGGAACATGAAAAACTGTTTTTT	NA	NA	TRBV6-5	TRBJ1-4
CASSLETAGGTDTQYF	TGCGCCAGCAGCTTGGAGACAGCGGGAGGAACAGATACGCAGTATTTT	TRBD2	NA	TRBV5-1	TRBJ2-3
CASSTRLAGKETQYF	TGCGCCAGCAGTACCCGACTAGCGGGTAAAGAGACCCAGTACTTC	TRBD2	NA	TRBV23-1	TRBJ2-5
CASSSRAVRLAGLRDEQFF	TGTGCCAGCAGTTCCAGGGCCGTCAGGCTAGCGGGACTTCGGGATGAGCAGTTCTTC	TRBD2	once	TRBV28	TRBJ2-1
CASSQDKQGDEKLFF	TGCGCCAGCAGCCAAGATAAACAGGGGGATGAAAAACTGTTTTTT	TRBD1	NA	TRBV4-3	TRBJ1-4
CASSLAVGDWRTGELFF	TGTGCCAGCAGCTTAGCAGTGGGAGATTGGAGGACCGGGGAGCTGTTTTTT	NA	NA	TRBV7-6	TRBJ2-2
CASSLAPKEATGYNEQYF	TGTGCCAGCAGCTTAGCGCCAAAGGAGGCGACAGGGTATAACGAGCAGTACTTC	TRBD1	NA	TRBV7-2	TRBJ2-7
CSVGLAGEETQYF	TGCAGCGTTGGACTAGCGGGAGAAGAGACCCAGTACTTC	TRBD2	NA	TRBV29-1	TRBJ2-5
CASSLRQGRQFF	TGTGCCAGCAGCCTACGACAGGGGAGGCAGTTCTTC	TRBD1	NA	TRBV28	TRBJ2-1
CASSHRADSQYF	TGTGCCAGCAGCCATAGGGCGGATTCCCAGTACTTC	NA	NA	TRBV14	TRBJ2-5
CASSLSRNRAHEKLFF	TGCGCCAGCAGCCTCTCTCGGAACAGGGCCCATGAAAAACTGTTTTTT	NA	NA	TRBV4-1	TRBJ1-4
CASTSEGGLYEQYF	TGTGCCAGCACCTCTGAAGGAGGCCTCTACGAGCAGTACTTC	NA	NA	TRBV5-4	TRBJ2-7
CASSRSGRPPNTGELFF	TGTGCCAGCAGTAGAAGCGGGAGGCCCCCGAACACCGGGGAGCTGTTTTTT	TRBD2	NA	TRBV27	TRBJ2-2
CASSASGRADNEQFF	TGTGCCAGCAGCGCCAGCGGGAGGGCCGACAATGAGCAGTTCTTC	TRBD2	NA	TRBV7-8	TRBJ2-1
CASSPDMGYEQYF	TGTGCCAGCAGCCCAGACATGGGCTACGAGCAGTACTTC	NA	NA	TRBV9	TRBJ2-7
CASSYSWGFSSYEQYF	TGTGCCAGCAGTTACTCCTGGGGGTTTAGCTCCTACGAGCAGTACTTC	NA	NA	TRBV6-5	TRBJ2-7
CSAGGDRKGNEQFF	TGCAGCGCCGGGGGGGACAGGAAAGGCAATGAGCAGTTCTTC	NA	NA	TRBV29-1	TRBJ2-1
CASSLSGTLGYTF	TGTGCCAGCAGTTTATCCGGGACATTGGGCTACACCTTC	NA	NA	TRBV28	TRBJ1-2
CASSADLGSTDTQYF	TGTGCCAGCTCTGCCGACTTGGGCAGCACAGATACGCAGTATTTT	NA	NA	TRBV2	TRBJ2-3
CASSYPGGPYGYTF	TGTGCCAGCAGTTATCCAGGGGGCCCCTATGGCTACACCTTC	TRBD1	once	TRBV7-9	TRBJ1-2
CASSLEWGLAGTDTQYF	TGTGCCAGCAGCTTAGAGTGGGGGCTAGCGGGGACAGATACGCAGTATTTT	TRBD2	NA	TRBV7-2	TRBJ2-3
CASNPSASSTDTQYF	TGTGCCAGCAATCCTAGCGCCTCTAGCACAGATACGCAGTATTTT	NA	NA	TRBV7-6	TRBJ2-3
CASSSGTAIYEQYF	TGTGCCAGCAGCTCCGGGACAGCAATCTACGAGCAGTACTTC	TRBD1	NA	TRBV5-6	TRBJ2-7
CASSFGTGGDGYTF	TGTGCCAGCAGCTTCGGGACAGGGGGCGATGGCTACACCTTC	TRBD1	NA	TRBV5-6	TRBJ1-2
CASSQLLAGAEQYF	TGTGCCAGCAGCCAACTCCTAGCGGGAGCCGAGCAGTACTTC	TRBD2	NA	TRBV7-8	TRBJ2-7
CASSLGQDTYEQYF	TGTGCCAGCAGTTTAGGGCAGGACACCTACGAGCAGTACTTC	NA	NA	TRBV28	TRBJ2-7
CASSQGTASEAFF	TGCGCCAGCAGCCAGGGGACAGCATCCGAAGCTTTCTTT	TRBD1	NA	TRBV5-1	TRBJ1-1
CASSLVVRGHEQYF	TGCGCCAGCAGCTTGGTAGTCAGGGGCCACGAGCAGTACTTC	NA	NA	TRBV5-1	TRBJ2-7
CASSTNSWSYEQYF	TGCGCCAGCAGTACCAACTCCTGGTCCTACGAGCAGTACTTC	NA	NA	TRBV4-3	TRBJ2-7
CASSLDGRQGGRYNEQFF	TGTGCCAGCAGCTTAGATGGCCGCCAAGGGGGCAGATACAATGAGCAGTTCTTC	TRBD1	NA	TRBV11-2	TRBJ2-1
CASSAGLATKVSSYEQYF	TGCGCCAGCAGCGCCGGACTAGCAACGAAGGTATCCTCCTACGAGCAGTACTTC	TRBD2	NA	TRBV5-1	TRBJ2-7
CASSFYRGNTEAFF	TGTGCCAGCAGCTTCTACAGGGGTAACACTGAAGCTTTCTTT	NA	NA	TRBV21-1	TRBJ1-1
CASSPGTGPSYNEQFF	TGTGCCAGCAGCCCCGGGACAGGGCCTTCCTACAATGAGCAGTTCTTC	TRBD1	NA	TRBV5-8	TRBJ2-1
CASSKSGSSYEQYF	TGTGCCAGCAGCAAAAGCGGGAGCTCCTACGAGCAGTACTTC	TRBD2	once	TRBV9	TRBJ2-7
CASSPPDRIGDSYEQYF	TGTGCCAGCTCACCACCCGATCGGATTGGGGACTCCTACGAGCAGTACTTC	NA	NA	TRBV18	TRBJ2-7